These 12 T cell receptor beta chains originate from one sample sequenced in a study of T cells in Graves' hyperthyroidism and ophthalmopathy. RNA transcripts were the template for amplifying TCR beta CDR3 regions. Carried out on the TCR CDR3, a first-round RT-PCR used the HTBI primer set. TCRdb ran MiXCR on the multiplex PCR reads and lists one entry per CDR3 protein. The sample lists roughly 700,000 distinct CDR3 sequences, 17% occurring once. Input material: blood. These receptors came from a man aged 45 to 65 with Graves' hyperthyroidism.

This clonotype turned up a few times. The chain recombines TRBV3-1 with TRBJ2-3; 11 nucleotides agree with TRBD2. Germline-derived CDR1 and CDR2 are LGHDT and YNNKEL (reference sequence). The J segment lost 4 bases and the V segment lost 4 bases, leaving 10 bases of the junction unmatched. This CDR3 has 17 residues. CDR3 in DNA: TGTGCCAGCAGCCCAGATAGCGGGAGGGCTCTCGCAGATACGCAGTATTTT. It encodes CASSPDSGRALADTQYF.

This chain links TRBV7-9 with TRBJ1-3, with D possibly matching TRBD1 (5 bases). Germline CDR1 reads SEHNR; CDR2 reads FQNEAQ (reference sequence). V lost 5 bases, J lost 3 bases, and 14 bases lay in between. CDR3 length equals 15 residues. The DNA of the CDR3 is TGTGCCAGCAGCCAGTGGGGGGAAGGTGGAAACACCATATATTTT. It yields the protein CASSQWGEGGNTIYF.

CDR3 in DNA: TGTGCCAACAGCCCGGGACAGACTAACTATGGCTACACCTTC. Translation gives CANSPGQTNYGYTF. The chain is built from TRBV28 and TRBJ1-2, with TRBD1 identical over 7 bases. CDR3 length equals 14 residues. V was clipped by 10 bases and J by 0 bases; unmatched bases: 8. Germline CDR1 and CDR2: MDHEN and SYDVKM.

This chain connects TRBV28 to TRBJ2-7; D is perhaps TRBD1 (6 bases). Deletions cut 1 base from V and 5 bases from J, with 15 bases between. This CDR3 comprises 15 residues. Per germline, CDR1 MDHEN and CDR2 SYDVKM. Here the CDR3 DNA reads TGTGCCAGCAGTTTATTGGGGGCGAGTAGGAACGAGCAGTACTTC. The encoded protein is CASSLLGASRNEQYF.

This clonotype showed up many times. This chain connects TRBV2 to TRBJ2-5; D gene uncertain. This CDR3 has 13 amino acids. V was cut by 4 bases and J by 1 base, with 7 bases left in between. CDR1 SNHLY and CDR2 FYNNEI come from the germline V gene. CDR3 sequence: CASSGARQETQYF. In DNA, the CDR3 is TGTGCCAGCAGTGGAGCCCGCCAAGAGACCCAGTACTTC.

This clonotype was detected ten times or more. The rearrangement links TRBV7-2 to TRBJ2-6; D is unresolved. The V gene lost 7 bases and the J gene lost 4 bases, with 8 bases spanning the gap. Germline CDR1 is SGHTA and CDR2 is FQGNSA. The CDR3 is 13 amino acids. This CDR3 reads CASTLGGANVLTF. As DNA, the CDR3 is TGTGCCAGCACCCTAGGGGGGGCCAACGTCCTGACTTTC.

This clonotype was counted many times. The chain joins TRBV6-2 or TRBV6-3 to TRBJ2-7; 11 bases align to TRBD2. This CDR3 is built from 19 residues. V shed 0 bases, J shed 0 bases, and the junction held 10 bases outside the gene matches. The germline gives CDR1 MNHEY, CDR2 SVGEGT. CDR3 region: CASSYSFETSGTSSYEQYF. In DNA form, the CDR3 reads TGTGCCAGCAGTTACTCGTTCGAGACTAGCGGGACATCCTCCTACGAGCAGTACTTC.

This clonotype came up a few times. This chain connects TRBV7-6 to TRBJ1-6, with D unclear. Trimming cost V 5 bases and J 9 bases, with 17 bases left between them. The CDR3 runs 15 residues. Per the germline V gene, CDR1 is SGHVS and CDR2 is FNYEAQ. This CDR3 is CASSARVEGSSPLHF. The CDR3 DNA reads TGTGCCAGCAGCGCCCGCGTTGAAGGGTCTTCACCCCTCCACTTT.

The chain couples TRBV13 to TRBJ1-6; D not resolved. The CDR3 length is 15 residues. V was cut by 1 base and J by 9 bases, with 13 bases left in between. The V gene's germline CDR1 is PRHDT and CDR2 FYEKMQ (reference sequence). CDR3: CASSLDEAVGSPLHF. The CDR3 region has the DNA TGTGCCAGCAGCTTAGATGAAGCTGTCGGTTCACCCCTCCACTTT. The full variable domain, with the rest looked up from reference TRBV13 and TRBJ1-6, is AAGVIQSPRHLIKEKRETATLKCYPIPRHDTVYWYQQGPGQDPQFLISFYEKMQSDKGSIPDRFSAQQFSDYHSELNMSSLELGDSALYFCASSLDEAVGSPLHFGNGTRLTVT.

This clonotype was seen a handful of times. This chain joins TRBV29-1 and TRBJ2-1, with 14 bases identical to TRBD2. The germline V gene encodes CDR1 SQVTM and CDR2 ANQGSEA. The CDR3 loop spans 16 amino acids. The V and J ends lost 4 bases and 5 bases, in that order; junction bases with no gene match: 7. As DNA, the CDR3 is TGCAGCGTTGTGGGACTAGCGGGAGTAACCCACAATGAGCAGTTCTTC. Translated, it gives CSVVGLAGVTHNEQFF.

This clonotype showed up just a few times. V usage is TRBV10-3 and J usage is TRBJ2-7; TRBD2 might be the D (5 bases). Trimming stripped 6 bases from V and 4 bases from J, with 13 bases between. This CDR3 has 13 residues. Per germline, CDR1 ENHRY and CDR2 SYGVKD. CDR3 residues: CAISHFGKYEQYF. The DNA of the CDR3 is TGTGCCATCAGCCATTTCGGGAAGTACGAGCAGTACTTC.

Remarks on this clonotype: A much larger clone sits a single nucleotide away, making a read error possible. The CDR3 ends on some other residue instead of the conserved phenylalanine or tryptophan, so this is likely a read error. V and J are TRBV5-1 and TRBJ2-1; TRBD2 matches 7 bases. J gave up 0 bases and V 2 bases, and 8 bases lay outside the gene matches. Germline loops: CDR1 SGHRS, CDR2 YFSETQ. The CDR3 is 17 residues long. This chain's CDR3 is CASSFEGGKVSYNEQFL. As DNA, the CDR3 is TGCGCCAGCAGCTTCGAGGGAGGGAAGGTCTCCTACAATGAGCAGTTCTTA.